A single sample is the source of the 20 T cell receptor beta chains below, sequenced in a study of T cells in Graves' hyperthyroidism and ophthalmopathy. TCR beta CDR3 region amplification was performed from RNA transcripts. Carried out on the TCR CDR3, a first-round RT-PCR used the HTBI primer set. TCRdb itself ran the multiplex PCR reads through MiXCR, one entry per CDR3 protein. The sample holds about 350,000 distinct CDR3 sequences, 18% seen once. Sequencing was performed on blood. These receptors originate from a woman in her thirties or forties with Graves' ophthalmopathy.

The rearrangement uses TRBV11-2 and TRBJ2-2; 7 positions match TRBD2. The CDR3 runs 16 residues. CDR1 is SGHAT, CDR2 FQNNGV, per germline. Unmatched junction bases numbered 18, after V lost 10 bases and J lost 7 bases. The CDR3 DNA is TGTGCCACCAAGGACACCCTCCCGCCGGGAGGCGGGGAGCTGTTTTTT. This sequence encodes CATKDTLPPGGGELFF. Complete variable domain (other parts from reference TRBV11-2 and TRBJ2-2): EAGVAQSPRYKIIEKRQSVAFWCNPISGHATLYWYQQILGQGPKLLIQFQNNGVVDDSQLPKDRFSAERLKGVDSTLKIQPAKLEDSAVYLCATKDTLPPGGGELFFGEGSRLTVL.

This clonotype occurred many times. The rearrangement links TRBV6-1 to TRBJ2-7, with D tentatively TRBD1 (6 bases). The V end lost 7 bases, the J end lost 3 bases, and 19 bases lay between the germline ends. The CDR3 covers 15 residues. CDR1 MNHNS and CDR2 SASEGT come from the germline V gene. CDR3 loop: CASTSTTGSLYEQYF. The CDR3 DNA follows: TGTGCCAGCACCTCCACGACAGGCTCGCTCTACGAGCAGTACTTC.

This clonotype was found many times. The genes are TRBV4-1 and TRBJ2-5; D gene ambiguous. V lost 1 base and J 3 bases, leaving 18 bases between the germline ends. This CDR3 contains 17 residues. Per germline, CDR1 MGHRA and CDR2 YSYEKL. CDR3 in amino acids: CASSQVPPGATKETQYF. The DNA for the CDR3 is TGCGCCAGCAGCCAAGTACCCCCCGGAGCGACAAAAGAGACCCAGTACTTC.

This clonotype was counted ten times or more. The chain's CDR3 is CASSQGGQPQHF. The DNA of the CDR3 is TGTGCCAGCAGTCAGGGGGGCCAGCCCCAGCATTTT. The rearrangement uses TRBV6-1 and TRBJ1-5; 7 bases agree with TRBD1. The ends lost 5 bases at V and 7 bases at J; junction bases unmatched: 2. Germline lookup yields CDR1 MNHNS and CDR2 SASEGT. The CDR3 contains 12 residues.

The rearrangement joins TRBV12-3 or TRBV12-4 to TRBJ1-1, with a possible D match to TRBD1 (5 bases). The length of the CDR3 is 13 residues. Trimming removed 6 bases at V and 4 bases at J, with 12 bases between. CDR3 nucleotide sequence: TGTGCCAGCAGAGCAGGGATGGGCACTGAAGCTTTCTTT. Its translation is CASRAGMGTEAFF.

The gene calls are TRBV12-3 or TRBV12-4 and TRBJ2-7; perhaps TRBD2 as D (5 bases). This CDR3 comprises 15 residues. The V end lost 3 bases, the J end lost 1 base, and 13 bases lay between the germline ends. This CDR3 reads CASSFRPGRSYEQYF. The DNA for the CDR3 is TGTGCCAGCAGTTTTCGGCCTGGGAGATCCTACGAGCAGTACTTC.

This clonotype occurred many times. The V gene is TRBV15, the J gene TRBJ2-2, with 13 bases identical to TRBD2. The germline V gene encodes CDR1 LNHNV and CDR2 YYDKDF (reference sequence). V dropped 4 bases and J dropped 3; count of bases not matched to a gene: 14. CDR3 length: 20 residues. The DNA for the CDR3 is TGTGCCACCAGCAAATGGGGCACTAGCGGGAGGGAAACCGACACCGGGGAGCTGTTTTTT. This sequence encodes CATSKWGTSGRETDTGELFF.

There are many counts of this clonotype. The chain uses TRBV6-1 and TRBJ2-4; no reliable D call. Germline V lookup: CDR1 MNHNS, CDR2 SASEGT. The CDR3 has 11 amino acids. CDR3 protein: CDDLPKNIQYF. The CDR3 coding sequence is TGTGACGACCTCCCCAAAAACATTCAGTACTTC.

This clonotype showed up many times. V is TRBV7-9 and J is TRBJ1-2; D not resolved. V was pared by 3 bases and J by 6 bases, with 11 bases between. The CDR3 is made up of 13 amino acids. Germline V gene data show CDR1 as SEHNR and CDR2 as FQNEAQ (reference sequence). This CDR3 reads CASSLVSRNGYTF. CDR3 in DNA: TGTGCCAGCAGCTTGGTCAGCAGAAATGGCTACACCTTC.

At least ten counts were recorded for this clonotype. V and J are TRBV29-1 and TRBJ2-6, with D perhaps TRBD1 (5 bases). This CDR3 is 16 amino acids long. From germline, CDR1 is SQVTM and CDR2 ANQGSEA. V lost 0 bases to trimming and J lost 0 bases, with 9 bases between them. CDR3 in amino acids: CSVEDRVSSGANVLTF. CDR3 nucleotides: TGCAGCGTTGAAGACAGGGTCAGCTCTGGGGCCAACGTCCTGACTTTC.

Note on this clonotype: Germline and junction disagree at one end, which may indicate a read error. The V call is TRBV6-1, the J call TRBJ1-2; D is unclear. The CDR3 is 14 amino acids. Germline CDR1 is MNHNS and CDR2 is SASEGT. The CDR3 bases are TGTGCCAGCAGCCGCCTGGACGGCTATTATGGCTACATCTTC. This translates into CASSRLDGYYGYIF.

As regards this clonotype: At one end, the junction sequence differs from germline, possibly due to a read error. CDR3 amino acids: CASSLRGQEAMSYGYIF. The CDR3 DNA is TGTGCCAGCAGTTTAAGGGGTCAGGAGGCGATGTCTTATGGCTACATCTTC. The rearrangement uses TRBV28 and TRBJ1-2, with D tentatively TRBD1 (5 bases). Germline V gene data show CDR1 as MDHEN and CDR2 as SYDVKM. The CDR3 consists of 17 residues.

This clonotype was picked up many times. The chain links TRBV27 to TRBJ2-2; no clear D gene. The CDR3 extends over 12 amino acids. Germline CDR1 MNHEY, CDR2 SMNVEV (reference sequence). V lost 7 bases, J lost 5 bases, and 8 bases lay in between. The CDR3 loop is CASNSRTGELFF. The CDR3 nucleotides read TGTGCCAGCAATTCCCGAACCGGGGAGCTGTTTTTT.

V gene TRBV12-3 or TRBV12-4 combines with J gene TRBJ1-2, with 7 bases lining up with TRBD1. This CDR3 is 13 amino acids long. J was trimmed by 4 bases and V by 11 bases; bases with no gene match: 10. The CDR3 DNA is TGTGCCTCTTATCAGGGGACAGTCTATGGCTACACCTTC. Translating gives CASYQGTVYGYTF.

At least ten counts were recorded for this clonotype. The gene calls are TRBV28 and TRBJ2-5; 10 nucleotides line up with TRBD1. The CDR3 is 18 amino acids. With 8 bases clipped from V and 5 bases from J, the junction kept 20 bases outside the gene matches. Germline V gene lookup returns CDR1 MDHEN and CDR2 SYDVKM. The CDR3: CASGADTRPGTGVETQYF. The CDR3, as DNA: TGTGCCAGCGGGGCCGACACACGTCCCGGGACAGGGGTCGAGACCCAGTACTTC. Complete variable domain (other parts from reference TRBV28 and TRBJ2-5): DVKVTQSSRYLVKRTGEKVFLECVQDMDHENMFWYRQDPGLGLRLIYFSYDVKMKEKGDIPEGYSVSREKKERFSLILESASTNQTSMYLCASGADTRPGTGVETQYFGPGTRLLVL.

In its sample, this clonotype was seen once. The chain carries TRBV6-1 and TRBJ2-7; 8 bases are shared with TRBD2. This CDR3 has 13 amino acids. After removal of 6 bases from V and 5 bases from J, the junction contained 6 bases not matched to a gene. The germline V gene encodes CDR1 MNHNS and CDR2 SASEGT. In DNA form, the CDR3 reads TGTGCCAGCAGGGGAGCGGGAGAGAACGAGCAGTACTTC. As protein: CASRGAGENEQYF.

This clonotype showed up many times. The CDR3 protein is CSARRTSTYEQYF. For the CDR3, the DNA is TGCAGTGCTCGTAGGACTAGCACTTACGAGCAGTACTTC. The chain employs TRBV20-1 and TRBJ2-7, with 8 bases fitting TRBD2. In germline, CDR1 is DFQATT, CDR2 SNEGSKA (reference sequence). V shed 5 bases and J 4 bases; nucleotides not matched to a gene: 7. The CDR3 extends over 13 amino acids.

This clonotype was seen a few times. The V call is TRBV5-5, the J call TRBJ1-2, with 7 bases aligning to TRBD1. CDR1 SGHKS and CDR2 YYEKEE come from the germline V gene (reference sequence). The CDR3 has 16 residues. V dropped 0 bases and J dropped 0; count of bases not matched to a gene: 5. The CDR3 sequence is CASSLVWDSPNYGYTF. The CDR3 DNA follows: TGTGCCAGCAGCTTGGTCTGGGACAGCCCTAACTATGGCTACACCTTC.

This clonotype was counted at least ten times. The chain employs TRBV19 and TRBJ1-2; perhaps TRBD1 as D (6 bases). The CDR3 is made up of 16 amino acids. Trimming cost V 5 bases and J 4 bases, with 20 bases left between them. Germline V gene sequence: CDR1 LNHDA, CDR2 SQIVND (reference sequence). CDR3 region: CASSGWDTRGGYGYTF. As DNA, the CDR3 is TGTGCCAGTAGTGGATGGGACACCCGAGGAGGCTATGGCTACACCTTC.

This clonotype was found many times. J is TRBJ2-7 and V is TRBV30, with TRBD1 matching over 9 bases. J was trimmed by 5 bases and V by 2 bases; bases with no gene match: 10. The CDR3 has 15 residues. Per the germline V gene, CDR1 is GTSNPN and CDR2 is SVGIG (reference sequence). The CDR3 coding sequence is TGTGCCTGGAGTTCCCCGGGACAGGGTGTCCACGAGCAGTACTTC. Amino acids: CAWSSPGQGVHEQYF. The whole variable domain, remainder taken from reference TRBV30 and TRBJ2-7, is SQTIHQWPATLVQPVGSPLSLECTVEGTSNPNLYWYRQAAGRGLQLLFYSVGIGQISSEVPQNLSASRPQDRQFILSSKKLLLSDSGFYLCAWSSPGQGVHEQYFGPGTRLTVT.